This TCR beta chain was sequenced during a study of T cell repertoires in cytomegalovirus infection. As for the study in general: Based on public TCR beta signatures, there were indications of CMV infection and of a matching HLA type.

Findings and limits, study-wide: CMV-specific HLA-C-restricted TCR beta clonotypes dominated the ex vivo response.

Germline loops: CDR1 KGHDR, CDR2 SFDVKD. V lost 9 bases and J 8 bases, leaving 15 bases between the germline ends. The CDR3 extends over 12 amino acids. Each CDR3 protein gets one entry after TCRdb re-called the reads with MiXCR. The sample holds roughly 120,000 distinct CDR3 sequences, 32% seen once. Comment on this clonotype: Its antigen remains unknown.

The sequence derives from a human donor in good health (CMV status not recorded). Some clones in this sample may be carry-over from other donors' samples. The sequencing here drew on CD8+ T cells from cultured PBMCs, taken from culture after CMV antigen stimulation. The rearrangement uses TRBV24-1 and TRBJ1-2; D is ambiguous. The CDR3 reads CATLNRSGGYTF. The CDR3 nucleotides are TGTGCCACCCTGAACAGATCTGGGGGCTACACCTTC.